What follows are 12 T cell receptor beta chains derived from one specimen sequenced in a study of OX40 agonist ivuxolimab in advanced cancers. Measured with immunoSEQ multiplex PCR; TCRdb has only the in-frame clones, and not every one. The table records about 68,000 clones, approximately 80% of them present only once. The input for sequencing was CD4+ or CD8+ T cells sorted from blood, taken in a trial of the OX40 agonist ivuxolimab. The receptors were gathered from an adult with an advanced solid tumor such as melanoma, head and neck, liver or kidney cancer.

The chain couples TRBV2 to TRBJ2-3, with unresolved D. V was shortened by 5 bases and J by 4 bases, with 10 bases between the two germline ends. Per the germline V gene, CDR1 is SNHLY and CDR2 is FYNNEI. The CDR3 runs to 13 residues. CDR3 DNA: TGTGCCAGCAGTTCTGGTCGGGCAGATACGCAGTATTTT. Its protein is CASSSGRADTQYF. The whole variable domain, remainder taken from reference TRBV2 and TRBJ2-3, is EPEVTQTPSHQVTQMGQEVILRCVPISNHLYFYWYRQILGQKVEFLVSFYNNEISEKSEIFDDQFSVERPDGSNFTLKIRSTKLEDSAMYFCASSSGRADTQYFGPGTRLTVL.

The V gene is TRBV29-1, the J gene TRBJ2-7; 12 bases align to TRBD2. The length of the CDR3 is 15 residues. The V gene end was trimmed by 1 base and the J gene end by 2 bases; junction bases not matched to a gene: 3. CDR1 and CDR2 (germline): SQVTM, ANQGSEA. CDR3 amino acids: CSVEGGLAGTYEQYF. The CDR3 coding sequence is TGCAGCGTTGAAGGCGGACTAGCGGGGACCTACGAGCAGTACTTC.

Comment on this clone: The same CDR3 arises from other DNA sequences in this sample as well. The V gene is TRBV18, the J gene TRBJ2-5; D is ambiguous. V was trimmed by 2 bases and J by 5 bases, leaving 3 bases between them. The CDR3 length is 11 residues. Germline lookup yields CDR1 KGHSH and CDR2 LQKENI. CDR3 sequence reads: CASSPKETQYF. The CDR3 coding sequence is TGTGCCAGCTCACCAAAGGAGACCCAGTACTTC.

The chain has TRBV5-5 and TRBJ2-4; the D is unclear. The CDR3 length is 14 residues. The V gene lost 4 bases and the J gene lost 9 bases, with 17 bases spanning the gap. Germline V gene sequence: CDR1 SGHKS, CDR2 YYEKEE (reference sequence). The CDR3 reads CASSNSRAAIIQYF. CDR3 DNA: TGTGCCAGCAGCAATAGTAGAGCCGCGATCATTCAGTACTTC.

The V and J genes are TRBV6-1 and TRBJ1-5, with 8 nucleotides matching TRBD1. Trimming cost V 4 bases and J 4 bases; bases outside gene matches: 3. The CDR3 has 14 amino acids. The V gene's germline CDR1 is MNHNS and CDR2 SASEGT. CDR3 DNA: TGTGCCAGCAGTGTAGACAGGGGAAATCAGCCCCAGCATTTT. Its protein product is CASSVDRGNQPQHF.

The rearrangement uses TRBV7-2 and TRBJ1-1; 7 nucleotides align to TRBD1. Per the germline V gene, CDR1 is SGHTA and CDR2 is FQGNSA. The trim removed 4 bases at V and 1 base at J, leaving 6 bases unmatched. This CDR3 has 15 amino acids. CDR3 coding DNA: TGTGCCAGCAGCTCCCCAGGGGGAGGGAACACTGAAGCTTTCTTT. It yields the protein CASSSPGGGNTEAFF. The full variable domain, rest sourced from reference TRBV7-2 and TRBJ1-1, is GAGVSQSPSNKVTEKGKDVELRCDPISGHTALYWYRQSLGQGLEFLIYFQGNSAPDKSGLPSDRFSAERTGGSVSTLTIQRTQQEDSAVYLCASSSPGGGNTEAFFGQGTRLTVV.

V and J are TRBV7-9 and TRBJ2-7, with TRBD1 identical over 9 bases. Germline V gene sequence: CDR1 SEHNR, CDR2 FQNEAQ (reference sequence). Trimming at V came to 5 bases and at J to 2 bases, leaving 7 bases not matched to a gene. The CDR3 consists of 15 residues. As DNA, the CDR3 is TGTGCCAGCAGCCCCGGACAGGGGCGAACCTACGAGCAGTACTTC. It codes for CASSPGQGRTYEQYF. The variable domain in full, with the rest retrieved from reference TRBV7-9 and TRBJ2-7, is DTGVSQNPRHKITKRGQNVTFRCDPISEHNRLYWYRQTLGQGPEFLTYFQNEAQLEKSRLLSDRFSAERPKGSFSTLEIQRTEQGDSAMYLCASSPGQGRTYEQYFGPGTRLTVT.

The rearrangement links TRBV6-5 to TRBJ1-1, with no clear D. The V gene's germline CDR1 is MNHEY and CDR2 SVGAGI. V was cut by 5 bases and J by 3 bases, with 10 bases left in between. The CDR3 extends over 13 amino acids. The CDR3 sequence: CASSDLPYTEAFF. The CDR3 nucleotides are TGTGCCAGCAGTGACCTCCCGTACACTGAAGCTTTCTTT.

This clone has more than one count but fewer than ten. The CDR3 region is CASTSGGRNSPLHF. The CDR3 DNA follows: TGTGCCAGCACCTCAGGGGGAAGAAATTCACCCCTCCACTTT. The rearrangement links TRBV28 to TRBJ1-6; 7 nucleotides align to TRBD1. Trimming cost V 7 bases and J 7 bases; bases outside gene matches: 7. The CDR3 totals 14 residues. CDR1 MDHEN and CDR2 SYDVKM come from the germline V gene.

V usage is TRBV19 and J usage is TRBJ1-5; D is possibly TRBD1 (5 bases). CDR1 LNHDA and CDR2 SQIVND come from the germline V gene (reference sequence). The CDR3 contains 16 residues. Trimming stripped 6 bases from V and 0 bases from J, with 15 bases between. In DNA form, the CDR3 reads TGTGCCAGTAGACCTTTAGACAGATATAGCAATCAGCCCCAGCATTTT. Amino acid sequence: CASRPLDRYSNQPQHF.

The V call is TRBV27, the J call TRBJ1-5; 9 bases are shared with TRBD1. The CDR3 spans 15 residues. The trim removed 5 bases at V and 3 bases at J, leaving 5 bases unmatched. Germline CDR1 and CDR2: MNHEY and SMNVEV (reference sequence). The CDR3 DNA is TGTGCCAGCAGTCAGGGACAGGGCGTCAATCAGCCCCAGCATTTT. Protein product: CASSQGQGVNQPQHF.

V usage is TRBV6-5 and J usage is TRBJ1-2; 8 positions match TRBD1. The V gene end was trimmed by 7 bases and the J gene end by 8 bases; junction bases not matched to a gene: 12. The CDR3 totals 14 residues. Per germline, CDR1 MNHEY and CDR2 SVGAGI. This chain's CDR3 is CASKQGQGGLGYTF. The DNA of the CDR3 is TGTGCCAGCAAACAAGGACAGGGTGGTTTAGGCTACACCTTC.